What follows are 12 T cell receptor beta chains derived from one specimen sequenced in a study of blood T cell dynamics during melanoma immunotherapy. Time point specified: pre-treatment baseline. The assay was immunoSEQ multiplex PCR, and TCRdb's table has in-frame clones only and misses some. The table has nearly 25,000 clones, around 88% seen once. The source material was blood, sampled from a patient treated with checkpoint blockade. The receptor set was obtained from a human donor with melanoma.

V gene TRBV2 combines with J gene TRBJ2-3, with a tentative D call TRBD1 (7 bases). The germline CDR1 and CDR2 sequences are SNHLY and FYNNEI. The length of the CDR3 is 15 residues. Trimming removed 7 bases from V and 4 bases from J, with 18 bases in between. CDR3 nucleotides: TGTGCCAGCACGGACAGGAGTTGGGGGGCAGATACGCAGTATTTT. This gives the protein CASTDRSWGADTQYF. The complete variable domain, with remaining parts taken from reference TRBV2 and TRBJ2-3, reads EPEVTQTPSHQVTQMGQEVILRCVPISNHLYFYWYRQILGQKVEFLVSFYNNEISEKSEIFDDQFSVERPDGSNFTLKIRSTKLEDSAMYFCASTDRSWGADTQYFGPGTRLTVL.

The rearrangement links TRBV28 to TRBJ2-7; no clear D. The germline V gene encodes CDR1 MDHEN and CDR2 SYDVKM. This CDR3 spans 16 amino acids. Trimming left V 2 bases short and J 5 bases short, with 19 bases between. CDR3 in DNA: TGTGCCAGCAGTTTAGGTCTACTTAATGGTCGAAACGAGCAGTACTTC. It translates to CASSLGLLNGRNEQYF.

This clone has more than one count but fewer than ten. The V and J genes are TRBV29-1 and TRBJ1-5; TRBD1 aligns across 7 bases. J lost 4 bases, V lost 4 bases, and 10 bases had no gene match. The germline V gene has CDR1 SQVTM and CDR2 ANQGSEA. The CDR3 sequence is 15 residues long. CDR3 in DNA: TGCAGCGTTGTTTGGGGGTCGGACAGGAATCAGCCCCAGCATTTT. Translation gives CSVVWGSDRNQPQHF. The full variable domain, completed using reference TRBV29-1 and TRBJ1-5, is SAVISQKPSRDICQRGTSLTIQCQVDSQVTMMFWYRQQPGQSLTLIATANQGSEATYESGFVIDKFPISRPNLTFSTLTVSNMSPEDSSIYLCSVVWGSDRNQPQHFGDGTRLSIL.

The chain recombines TRBV19 with TRBJ1-5, with 8 bases that match TRBD1. The CDR3 length is 14 residues. Per germline, CDR1 LNHDA and CDR2 SQIVND (reference sequence). Losses at the gene ends were 8 bases for V and 4 bases for J; bases not matched to a gene: 7. CDR3 nucleotides: TGTGCCAGTGAACAGGGGGGATGGAATCAGCCCCAGCATTTT. This encodes CASEQGGWNQPQHF.

V and J are TRBV28 and TRBJ1-1; TRBD1 is a possible D gene (5 bases). Looked up from germline, CDR1 is MDHEN and CDR2 is SYDVKM. Trimming removed 6 bases from V and 1 base from J, with 9 bases in between. This CDR3 contains 13 residues. The CDR3 protein is CASRGVRNTEAFF. DNA of the CDR3: TGTGCCAGCAGGGGGGTGAGGAACACTGAAGCTTTCTTT. Together with reference TRBV28 and TRBJ1-1, the CDR3 gives the full variable domain: DVKVTQSSRYLVKRTGEKVFLECVQDMDHENMFWYRQDPGLGLRLIYFSYDVKMKEKGDIPEGYSVSREKKERFSLILESASTNQTSMYLCASRGVRNTEAFFGQGTRLTVV.

The rearrangement uses TRBV11-3 and TRBJ2-7, with TRBD1 matching 7 bases. The CDR3 extends over 16 amino acids. V lost 0 bases to trimming and J lost 1 base; unmatched junction nucleotides: 6. Per germline, CDR1 SGHNT and CDR2 YENEEA. The CDR3 DNA is TGTGCCAGCAGCTTAGAGACGGGACAGCTATCCTACGAGCAGTACTTC. Translation gives CASSLETGQLSYEQYF.

The gene calls are TRBV7-9 and TRBJ2-6; D is unclear. This CDR3 comprises 13 residues. The V end lost 6 bases, the J end lost 1 base, and 4 bases lay between the germline ends. In germline, CDR1 is SEHNR, CDR2 FQNEAQ (reference sequence). This CDR3 is CASSTSGANVLTF. The CDR3 bases are TGTGCCAGCAGTACTTCTGGGGCCAACGTCCTGACTTTC.

The chain joins TRBV10-3 to TRBJ2-2; D ambiguous. Germline CDR1 ENHRY, CDR2 SYGVKD. Trimming removed 3 bases from V and 6 bases from J, with 8 bases in between. There are 13 residues in the CDR3. The DNA for the CDR3 is TGTGCCATCAGTGATTTATTGTCCGGGGAGCTGTTTTTT. It codes for CAISDLLSGELFF.

A few counts support this clone. The chain recombines TRBV29-1 with TRBJ1-1, with 7 bases aligning to TRBD1. The V gene's germline CDR1 is SQVTM and CDR2 ANQGSEA. The CDR3 is made up of 14 amino acids. Trimming took 7 bases from V and 0 from J; bases not matched to a gene: 8. CDR3 sequence: CSAYPTGLNTEAFF. The CDR3 coding sequence is TGCAGCGCCTACCCGACAGGGTTGAACACTGAAGCTTTCTTT. Based on the CDR3 plus reference TRBV29-1 and TRBJ1-1, the full variable domain is SAVISQKPSRDICQRGTSLTIQCQVDSQVTMMFWYRQQPGQSLTLIATANQGSEATYESGFVIDKFPISRPNLTFSTLTVSNMSPEDSSIYLCSAYPTGLNTEAFFGQGTRLTVV.

CDR3 sequence: CASSERGGISLSGNTIYF. CDR3 sequence (DNA): TGTGCCAGCAGTGAGAGGGGGGGGATATCTCTCTCTGGAAACACCATATATTTT. The chain uses TRBV2 and TRBJ1-3, with D perhaps matching TRBD1 (6 bases). This CDR3 region has 18 residues. V was shortened by 3 bases and J by 0 bases, with 18 bases between the two germline ends. Germline V gene sequence: CDR1 SNHLY, CDR2 FYNNEI.

DNA for the CDR3: TGTGCCAGCAGCCAACGAAGGACAGGCCGAACAAGGTCGAACACTGAAGCTTTCTTT. Its protein product is CASSQRRTGRTRSNTEAFF. The chain employs TRBV11-2 and TRBJ1-1; 7 positions agree with TRBD1. With 5 bases clipped from V and 1 base from J, the junction kept 19 bases outside the gene matches. The germline CDR1 and CDR2 sequences are SGHAT and FQNNGV. The CDR3 runs 19 residues. Drawing the rest from reference TRBV11-2 and TRBJ1-1, the complete variable domain is EAGVAQSPRYKIIEKRQSVAFWCNPISGHATLYWYQQILGQGPKLLIQFQNNGVVDDSQLPKDRFSAERLKGVDSTLKIQPAKLEDSAVYLCASSQRRTGRTRSNTEAFFGQGTRLTVV.

CDR3: CASKTGLNYEQYF. DNA of the CDR3: TGTGCCAGCAAGACGGGACTCAACTACGAGCAGTACTTC. The V gene is TRBV28, the J gene TRBJ2-5; D possibly corresponds to TRBD2 (6 bases). The better agreement between TRBJ2-7 and the DNA end casts doubt on the J call. This CDR3 is 13 amino acids long. Looked up from germline, CDR1 is MDHEN and CDR2 is SYDVKM.